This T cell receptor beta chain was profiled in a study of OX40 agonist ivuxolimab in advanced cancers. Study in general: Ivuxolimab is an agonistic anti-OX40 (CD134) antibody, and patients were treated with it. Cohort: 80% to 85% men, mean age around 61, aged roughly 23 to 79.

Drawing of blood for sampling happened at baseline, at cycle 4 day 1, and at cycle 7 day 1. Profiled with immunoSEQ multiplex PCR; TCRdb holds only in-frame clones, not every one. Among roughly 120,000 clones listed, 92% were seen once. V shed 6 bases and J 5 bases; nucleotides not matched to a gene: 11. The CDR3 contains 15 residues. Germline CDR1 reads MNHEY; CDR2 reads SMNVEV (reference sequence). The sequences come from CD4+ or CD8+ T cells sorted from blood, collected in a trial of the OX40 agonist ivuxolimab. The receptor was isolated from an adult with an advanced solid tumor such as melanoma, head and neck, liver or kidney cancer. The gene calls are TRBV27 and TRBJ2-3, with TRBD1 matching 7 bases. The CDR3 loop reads CASRLRQGSLDTQYF. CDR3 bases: TGTGCCAGCAGACTCCGACAGGGTAGCTTAGATACGCAGTATTTT.